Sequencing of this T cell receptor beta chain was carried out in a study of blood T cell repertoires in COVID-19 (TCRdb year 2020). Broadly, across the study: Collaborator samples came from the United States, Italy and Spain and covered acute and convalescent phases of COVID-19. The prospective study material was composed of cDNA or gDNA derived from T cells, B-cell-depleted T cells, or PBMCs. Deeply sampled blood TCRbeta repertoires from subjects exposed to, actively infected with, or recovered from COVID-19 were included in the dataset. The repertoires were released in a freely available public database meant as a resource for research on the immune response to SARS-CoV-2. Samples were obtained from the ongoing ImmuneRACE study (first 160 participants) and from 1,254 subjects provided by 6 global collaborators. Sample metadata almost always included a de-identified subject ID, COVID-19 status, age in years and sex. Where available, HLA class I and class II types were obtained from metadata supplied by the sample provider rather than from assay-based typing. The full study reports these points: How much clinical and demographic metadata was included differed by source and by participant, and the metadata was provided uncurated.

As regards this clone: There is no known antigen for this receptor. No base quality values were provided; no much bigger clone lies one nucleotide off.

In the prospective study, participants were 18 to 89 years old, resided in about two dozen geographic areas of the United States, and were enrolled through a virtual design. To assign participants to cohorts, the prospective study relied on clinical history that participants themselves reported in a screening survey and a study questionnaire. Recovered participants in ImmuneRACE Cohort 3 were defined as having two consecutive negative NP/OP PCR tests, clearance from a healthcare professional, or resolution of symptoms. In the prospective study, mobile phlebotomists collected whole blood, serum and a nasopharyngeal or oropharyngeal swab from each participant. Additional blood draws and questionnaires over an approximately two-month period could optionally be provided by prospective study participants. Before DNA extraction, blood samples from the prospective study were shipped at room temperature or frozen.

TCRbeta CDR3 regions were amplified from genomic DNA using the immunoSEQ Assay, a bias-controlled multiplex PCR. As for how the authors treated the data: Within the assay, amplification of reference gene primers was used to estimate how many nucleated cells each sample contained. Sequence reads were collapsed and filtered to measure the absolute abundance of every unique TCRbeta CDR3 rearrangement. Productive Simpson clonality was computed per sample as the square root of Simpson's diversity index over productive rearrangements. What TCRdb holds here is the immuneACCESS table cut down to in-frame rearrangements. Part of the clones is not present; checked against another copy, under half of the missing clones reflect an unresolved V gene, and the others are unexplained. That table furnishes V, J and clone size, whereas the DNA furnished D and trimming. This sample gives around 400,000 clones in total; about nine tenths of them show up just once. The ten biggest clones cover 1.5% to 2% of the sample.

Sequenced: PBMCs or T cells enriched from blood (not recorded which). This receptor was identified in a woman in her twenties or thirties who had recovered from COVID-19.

The nucleotide sequence reads TGTGCCAGCAGCTATAGCTTTGACAGGGGTCATACCGGGGAGCTGTTTTTT. It translates to CASSYSFDRGHTGELFF. The chain is encoded by TRBV7-9 joined to TRBJ2-2; a stretch of 8 junction bases matches TRBD1. Trimming leaves V shorter by 4 bases and J shorter by 5 bases, with the junction holding 12 bases beyond the gene matches. The CDR3 runs 17 residues from the cysteine to the phenylalanine. Only the CDR3 DNA is retained, 51 bases long and in frame from the first base. Per the germline V gene (reference sequence), SEHNR is the CDR1 and FQNEAQ is the CDR2.